This T cell receptor (beta chain) was observed in a study of T cells expressing NK-cell markers. TCRdb re-called the 5' RACE reads, yielding one record per CDR3 amino acid sequence without DNA. This table holds approximately 380,000 distinct CDR3 sequences. The CDR3 is 18 residues long. CDR1 and CDR2 from the germline V gene are SGHAT and FQNNGV. The clonotype comes from a man aged 18-70 years in good health. The chain uses TRBV11-2 and TRBJ2-2; the D call from TCRdb, TRBD2, cannot be confirmed without DNA. The sample comprised blood T cells: a sorted CD56 or NKG2C T cell subset, CD4+ or CD8+ T cells, or bulk PBMC T cells (not recorded which). CDR3 sequence reads: CASSLSLSLAGGTGELFF.